The T cell receptor (beta chain) described here comes from a study of T cell changes during pregnancy in multiple sclerosis. Clones were read by immunoSEQ multiplex PCR, and TCRdb kept only the in-frame ones, dropping some. The table shows tens of thousands of clones, with roughly 94% occurring only once. This TCR was sampled from a female donor with multiple sclerosis, enrolled in a pregnancy study. This specimen consisted of peripheral blood, obtained in the third trimester of pregnancy.

The CDR3 bases are TGTGCCAGCTCACGCGGACAGGAGATTAATCAGCCCCAGCATTTT. It codes for CASSRGQEINQPQHF. This sequence joins TRBV18 and TRBJ1-5; the match to TRBD1 covers 7 bases. Germline lookup yields CDR1 KGHSH and CDR2 LQKENI. Losses at the gene ends were 4 bases for V and 4 bases for J; bases not matched to a gene: 7. CDR3 length: 15 residues.